The T cell receptor (beta chain) under discussion was sequenced for a study of early T cells in non-severe SARS-CoV-2 infection. The overall study: The study sequenced bulk RNA from unsorted whole blood, with chains unpaired.

In germline, CDR1 is MNHEY, CDR2 SVGAGI. Losses at the gene ends were 6 bases for V and 2 bases for J; bases not matched to a gene: 11. The CDR3 runs to 16 residues. This clonotype has a handful of counts. Its antigen is unknown. Individually, cDNA molecules had unique molecular identifiers attached to them. TCRdb re-called the 5' RACE reads with MiXCR, one entry per CDR3 protein. The sample records about 20,000 distinct CDR3 sequences, approximately 4.3% being singletons. General observations from the study: The VDJdb matching leaned toward anti-spike CD8 responses and overlooked private and CD4 specificities.

The sample comprised whole blood. The chain is built from TRBV6-5 and TRBJ1-1, with 8 bases aligning to TRBD1. The receptor was isolated from an adult who was a healthcare worker with PCR-confirmed SARS-CoV-2 infection or an uninfected control (not recorded which). The CDR3 sequence is CASSPDRVGGNTEAFF. CDR3 DNA: TGTGCCAGCAGCCCGGACAGGGTAGGCGGAAACACTGAAGCTTTCTTT.